This TCR beta chain was sequenced for a study of T cells after yellow fever vaccination. Study findings and constraints: The booster saw the reappearance of most primary-vaccination clones (about 95% CD4, about 85% CD8). High-abundance clonotypes from the bulk population could contaminate FACS-sorted repertoires. A weaker secondary response peaked on day 5, the primary on day 15. Only a small proportion of the clonotypes turned up in both the CD4 and the CD8 compartments, likely arising from convergent recombination.

Germline CDR1 reads SGHRS; CDR2 reads YFSETQ. CDR3 length equals 14 residues. J was trimmed by 8 bases and V by 4 bases; bases with no gene match: 6. From the 5' RACE reads, TCRdb called clonotypes with MiXCR, one entry per CDR3 protein. The repertoire holds 300,000 to 400,000 distinct CDR3 sequences, over 5% seen once, with approximately 15% in the top ten. The table lists this clonotype with many counts. Its antigen remains unidentified. This TCR was sampled from a man aged 30-40 years who received the YFV17D yellow fever vaccine. The chain carries TRBV5-1 and TRBJ2-3; the match to TRBD1 covers 11 bases. Material: PBMCs, obtained 5 days after the yellow fever booster vaccination. The CDR3 nucleotides are TGCGCCAGCAGCCCCGGACAGGGGGCGCCTACGCAGTATTTT. Translation: CASSPGQGAPTQYF.